The 4 T cell receptor beta chains given below trace back to one sample, sequenced in a study of liver allograft versus peripheral blood T cells. In the study overall: Recipients' peripheral blood served as the comparator for T cell receptor repertoires in transplanted livers.

TCRdb processed the reads anew with MiXCR; each CDR3 protein has one entry. The data contain 7,500 to 9,000 distinct CDR3 sequences, about 15% of them singletons. These TCRs come from a human patient who had a liver transplant. Some T cells may possibly be graft donor cells.

The gene calls are TRBV9 and TRBJ2-5; TRBD2 aligns across 7 bases. With V trimmed by 0 bases and J by 5 bases, 7 bases remained unmatched. This CDR3 is 15 amino acids long. Germline CDR1 reads SGDLS; CDR2 reads YYNGEE. CDR3 protein: CASSVGSGVGETQYF. Here the CDR3 DNA reads TGTGCCAGCAGCGTAGGGAGCGGGGTGGGGGAGACCCAGTACTTC.

Many counts were recorded for this clonotype. CDR3 nucleotide sequence: TGCAGTGCTAGAGATAGGGTGGCAGGGGGCTTGCAAGGCTACACCTTC. Protein: CSARDRVAGGLQGYTF. The V call is TRBV20-1, the J call TRBJ1-2; TRBD1 aligns across 8 bases. Germline CDR1 and CDR2: DFQATT and SNEGSKA (reference sequence). This CDR3 is built from 16 residues. V shed 0 bases, J shed 8 bases, and the junction held 14 bases outside the gene matches.

This clonotype was seen a few times. The chain employs TRBV30 and TRBJ2-1; D ambiguous. The CDR3 sequence is 12 residues long. Germline V gene lookup returns CDR1 GTSNPN and CDR2 SVGIG (reference sequence). The V gene lost 0 bases and the J gene lost 9 bases, with 9 bases spanning the gap. CDR3 nucleotide sequence: TGTGCCTGGAGTGTACCCCCTCTTGAGCAGTTCTTC. This sequence encodes CAWSVPPLEQFF.

This clonotype was picked up a small number of times. The J gene is TRBJ2-7, the V gene TRBV7-9; D may correspond to TRBD1 or TRBD2 (5 bases each). This CDR3 is built from 12 residues. V was cut by 5 bases and J by 1 base, with 6 bases left in between. Per the germline V gene, CDR1 is SEHNR and CDR2 is FQNEAQ (reference sequence). The CDR3 loop reads CASSGGSYEQYF. CDR3 sequence (DNA): TGTGCCAGCAGCGGGGGTTCCTACGAGCAGTACTTC.